What follows describes a single T cell receptor beta chain. Per the study methods: Amplification of reference gene primers was used by the study to estimate nucleated cell counts. Here immunoSEQ multiplex PCR was the method, and the copy in TCRdb shows in-frame clones only, minus some. V and J calls and clone size are as listed in that table; D and trimming were resolved from the DNA. The sample contains 240,000 or so clones, 87% of which appear only once. This record belongs to a study of blood T cell repertoires in COVID-19. Germline values: CDR1 SGHKS, CDR2 YYEKEE (reference sequence). V was trimmed by 0 bases and J by 0 bases, leaving 10 bases between them. This CDR3 spans 16 amino acids.

The source of this sequence is a man between 60 and 75 years old who had recovered from COVID-19. The J gene is TRBJ1-5, the V gene TRBV5-5; D remains ambiguous. Sequencing was carried out using peripheral blood. CDR3 region: CASSLGQSTSNQPQHF. The CDR3 DNA reads as TGTGCCAGCAGCTTGGGGCAGTCAACTAGCAATCAGCCCCAGCATTTT.